Only a few counts were recorded for the clone carrying this T cell receptor (beta chain). Its antigen remains unknown. Researchers took RNA transcripts and amplified the TCR beta CDR3 regions from them. An initial round of RT-PCR targeting the TCR CDR3 relied on the HTBI primer set. TCRdb independently ran MiXCR on the multiplex PCR reads; one entry per CDR3 protein. The sample includes under 350,000 distinct CDR3 sequences, over 15% of them seen just once. The sample originates from a study of T cells in Graves' hyperthyroidism and ophthalmopathy. Points from the study as a whole: Blood also carried most thyroid clonotypes expanded above 0.001. With a median lead of 6.5 months before onset, the model predicted ophthalmopathy.

The PBMCs had their origin in 10 ml of fresh peripheral blood. The CDR3 is made up of 15 amino acids. With V trimmed by 7 bases and J by 3 bases, 10 bases remained unmatched. In germline, CDR1 is MNHNS, CDR2 SASEGT. The TCR originated in a woman aged 60 to 75 with Graves' ophthalmopathy. The V gene is TRBV6-1, the J gene TRBJ1-2, with 8 bases lining up with TRBD1. Source material: blood. Written as DNA, the CDR3 is TGTGCCAGCACTATCGGACAGGGCTATTACTATGGCTACACCTTC. Protein sequence: CASTIGQGYYYGYTF.